The TCR beta chain described here comes from a study of shared clonotypes between healthy human individuals. Germline V gene sequence: CDR1 SGDLS, CDR2 YYNGEE. Trimming pared 0 bases from V and 2 bases from J, leaving 14 bases between. CDR3 size: 16 residues. Subsets obtained from CD4+ cells comprised CD45RA+ naive and CD45RA-negative memory cells. Profiling relied on immunoSEQ multiplex PCR, and the TCRdb table lists in-frame clones only, not all of them. This table has some 2,100,000 clones, approximately 94% appearing once. This TCR was recovered from a man between 18 and 35 years old in good health. Sequencing was done on a sample of naive CD4+ T cells sorted from blood. The sample's subset: CD45RA+ positively selected. The gene calls are TRBV9 and TRBJ2-5, with D unclear. Here the CDR3 DNA reads TGTGCCAGCAGCGTAGCGACCAGCAAAGGGCAAGAGACCCAGTACTTC. This gives the protein CASSVATSKGQETQYF.